The following is a T cell receptor beta chain sequence with its context. What this receptor recognizes is not known. The CDR3 runs 12 amino acids, cysteine and phenylalanine included. No DNA has been recorded. The germline V gene specifies SGHRS as CDR1 and YFSETQ as CDR2. The data were obtained in a study of CXCR3-negative and CXCR3-positive naive CD8 T cells (dated by TCRdb to between 2018 and 2020). About the full investigation: Roughly 130 million TRB reads were obtained in total, roughly 1.5 +/- 0.3 million reads per library. The diversity and physicochemical repertoire analyses included eleven to twelve donors pooled from two independent experiments. The TRBV-TRBJ cluster analysis covered naive subsets from a handful of donors and memory cells from 3 donors. The study at large found these results: Within the same donor, TRBV-TRBJ usage looked similar between naive CXCR3-negative and CXCR3-positive cells, but memory cells had distinct patterns. Both naive subsets had comparably high repertoire diversity, while memory CD8+ T cells had much lower repertoire diversity. Freshly isolated PBMCs were used for most assays because CXCR3 expression partially decreased after cryopreservation. TRB CDR3s from CXCR3-positive naive cells showed higher hydrophobicity (lower Kidera factor 4), lower energy, and higher strength and volume indices than CXCR3-negative naive cells. Because surface CD5, which is linked to self-reactivity in mice, was comparable between the naive subsets, TCR interaction strength was also inferred from TRB CDR3 physicochemical properties.

The reads were generated on a NextSeq 550. The Human TCR Profiling Kit (MiLaboratory) was used to prepare UMI-labeled 5' RACE TRB cDNA libraries. cDNA synthesis used the entire amount of extracted RNA, and PCR amplification then used the entire amount of cDNA produced. The libraries were made side by side, with each library going through the same number of PCR cycles. The study's processing was this. MIGEC and MiXCR extracted about 53,000 +/- 10,000 unique UMI-labeled TRB cDNA molecules per library, requiring at least two reads per UMI. On average, about 40,000 +/- 10,000 functional in-frame TRB CDR3 nucleotide clonotypes lacking stop codons were found per library. After downsampling to 5000 UMI-labeled TRB molecules per sample, diversity metrics, including normalized Shannon-Wiener and Chao1, were computed in VDJtools. VDJtools was used to calculate clonotype-size-weighted physicochemical properties of the central five CDR3 residues, namely interaction energy, strength, volume and Kidera factor 4. TCRdb reprocessed the reads, and each CDR3 protein sequence is entered once, without DNA. TCRdb, not the authors, supplied the V and J calls. The sample's own table lists about 82,000 distinct CDR3 sequences. Roughly 0.99% of the sample is in the top ten clones.

For each CD8+ T cell subset, flow sorting was done in triplicate, and roughly 310,000 cells per subset went directly into RLT lysis buffer. To exclude memory contaminants, naive CD8+ T cells were stringently defined as CD45RO-CCR7+CD27+CD95-. Peripheral blood mononuclear cells were isolated from buffy coats by standard density gradient centrifugation. Naive CXCR3-negative and CXCR3-positive CD8+ T cells were flow-sorted on a FACSAria III. An RNeasy Mini Kit was used to extract total RNA from the sorted cells. The clonotype originates from a human donor in good health. Some clones in this sample may be carry-over from other donors' samples. The sequence is built from TRBV5-1 and TRBJ1-2. The specimen was naive CXCR3- CD8+ T cells from blood. What this sample's cell subset or site label stands for: CD45RO-CCR7+CD27+CD95- naive CD8+ T cells lacking CXCR3 (TNR3-). Here the CDR3 is given as CASSLTRDGYTF.